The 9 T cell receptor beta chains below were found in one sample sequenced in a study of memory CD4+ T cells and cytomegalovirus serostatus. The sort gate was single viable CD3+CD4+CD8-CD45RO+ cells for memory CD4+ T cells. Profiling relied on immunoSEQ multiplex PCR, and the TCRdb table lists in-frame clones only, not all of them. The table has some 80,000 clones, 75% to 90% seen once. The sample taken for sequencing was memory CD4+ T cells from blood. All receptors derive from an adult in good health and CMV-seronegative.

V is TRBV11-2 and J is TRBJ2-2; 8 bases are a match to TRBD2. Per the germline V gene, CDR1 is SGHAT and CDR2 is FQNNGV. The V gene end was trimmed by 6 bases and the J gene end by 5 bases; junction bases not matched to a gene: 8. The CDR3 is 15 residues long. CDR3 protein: CASRAGGAMTGELFF. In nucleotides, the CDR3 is TGTGCCAGCAGGGCCGGGGGGGCCATGACCGGGGAGCTGTTTTTT.

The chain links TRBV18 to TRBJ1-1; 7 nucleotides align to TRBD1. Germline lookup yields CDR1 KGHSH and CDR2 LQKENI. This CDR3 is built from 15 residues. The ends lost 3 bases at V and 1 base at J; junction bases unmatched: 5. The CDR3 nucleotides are TGTGCCAGCTCACCCGCCGACAGGGAGAACACTGAAGCTTTCTTT. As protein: CASSPADRENTEAFF.

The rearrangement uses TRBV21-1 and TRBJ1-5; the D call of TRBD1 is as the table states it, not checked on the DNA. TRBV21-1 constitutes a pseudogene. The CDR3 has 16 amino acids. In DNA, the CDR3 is TGTGCCAGCAGCAGCAACAGGGGGCTATGCAATCAGCCCCAGCATTTT. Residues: CASSSNRGLCNQPQHF.

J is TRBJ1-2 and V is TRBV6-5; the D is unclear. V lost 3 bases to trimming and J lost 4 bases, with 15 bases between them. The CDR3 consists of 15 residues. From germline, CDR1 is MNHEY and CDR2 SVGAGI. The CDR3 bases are TGTGCCAGCAGTTATGACGGCGGAGCCGGCTATGGCTACACCTTC. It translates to CASSYDGGAGYGYTF.

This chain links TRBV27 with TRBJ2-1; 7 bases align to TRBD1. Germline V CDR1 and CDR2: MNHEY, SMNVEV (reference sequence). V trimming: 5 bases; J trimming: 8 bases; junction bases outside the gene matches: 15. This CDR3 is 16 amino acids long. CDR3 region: CASSRGRGQFTDEQFF. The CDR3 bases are TGTGCCAGCAGTAGGGGTAGGGGACAGTTTACAGATGAGCAGTTCTTC.

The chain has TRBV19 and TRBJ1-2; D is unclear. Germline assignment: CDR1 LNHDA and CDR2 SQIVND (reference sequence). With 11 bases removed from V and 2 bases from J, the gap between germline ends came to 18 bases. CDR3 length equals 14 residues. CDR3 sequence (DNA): TGTGCCGCCTCCCGGCCAGGTGAGAACTATGGCTACACCTTC. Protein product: CAASRPGENYGYTF.

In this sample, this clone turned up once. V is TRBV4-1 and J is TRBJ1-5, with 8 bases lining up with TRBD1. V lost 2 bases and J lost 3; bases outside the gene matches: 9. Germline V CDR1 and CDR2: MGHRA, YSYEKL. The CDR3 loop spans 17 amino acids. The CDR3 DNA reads TGCGCCAGCAGCCAAAACGTGGGACAGGCCAACAATCAGCCCCAGCATTTT. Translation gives CASSQNVGQANNQPQHF.

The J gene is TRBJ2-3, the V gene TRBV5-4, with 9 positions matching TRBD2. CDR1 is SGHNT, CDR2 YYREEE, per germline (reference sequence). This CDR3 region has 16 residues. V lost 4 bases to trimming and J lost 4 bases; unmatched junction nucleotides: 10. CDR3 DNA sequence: TGTGCCAGCAGCCGGACCGGCGGGGGGGCCGCAGATACGCAGTATTTT. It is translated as CASSRTGGGAADTQYF.

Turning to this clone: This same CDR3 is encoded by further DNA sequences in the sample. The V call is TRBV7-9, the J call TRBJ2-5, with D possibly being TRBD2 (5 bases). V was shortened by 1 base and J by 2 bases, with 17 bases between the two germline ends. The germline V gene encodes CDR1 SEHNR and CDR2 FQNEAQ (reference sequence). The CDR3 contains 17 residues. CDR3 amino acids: CASSLGLIGIWQETQYF. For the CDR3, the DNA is TGTGCCAGCAGCTTAGGGCTGATCGGGATATGGCAAGAGACCCAGTACTTC.